The text below deals with one TCR beta chain. Source study methods: Cell counts per sample came from amplifying reference gene primers. The method was immunoSEQ multiplex PCR; TCRdb's version includes in-frame clones alone and lacks a portion of them. The DNA gave D and trimming, while V, J and clone size come from that table. The sample shows about 270,000 clones, roughly 83% of them seen only once. These data belong to a study of blood T cell repertoires in COVID-19. Study-level background: Sources were T cells, B-cell-depleted T cells, or PBMCs; the material itself was cDNA or gDNA.

The receptor was isolated from a woman older than 75 with COVID-19, enrolled during active disease. The sample consisted of peripheral blood.

CDR3 nucleotide sequence: TGTGCCAGCAGTTACTCGGACAGCTATGGCTACACCTTC. This codes for CASSYSDSYGYTF. The gene calls are TRBV6-5 and TRBJ1-2, with D tentatively TRBD1 (6 bases). CDR3 size: 13 residues. Trimming removed 0 bases from V and 4 bases from J, with 6 bases in between. Germline V gene lookup returns CDR1 MNHEY and CDR2 SVGAGI.